These 5 T cell receptor beta chains originate from one sample sequenced in a study of T cells after posttransplantation cyclophosphamide. Here immunoSEQ multiplex PCR was the method, and the copy in TCRdb shows in-frame clones only, minus some. The table includes roughly 15,000 clones, 76% detected once. Material for sequencing was memory CD4+ T cells sorted from PBMCs. These receptors all come from a man aged 50-60 years.

The rearrangement links TRBV11-1 to TRBJ2-3; D unclear. Trimming took 5 bases from V and 4 from J, leaving 10 bases between them. This CDR3 contains 13 residues. Germline values: CDR1 SGHAT, CDR2 FQDESV (reference sequence). The CDR3 coding sequence is TGTGCCAGCAGCCGTTATAGTGCAGATACGCAGTATTTT. This gives the protein CASSRYSADTQYF.

This sequence joins TRBV30 and TRBJ2-7; D remains unclear. Between the trimmed V and J ends, which lost 0 bases and 0 bases, there was a span of 12 bases. In germline, CDR1 is GTSNPN, CDR2 SVGIG (reference sequence). This CDR3 comprises 15 residues. CDR3 in DNA: TGTGCCTGGAGTGTATCCCCTCCGAGCTCCTACGAGCAGTACTTC. Amino acids: CAWSVSPPSSYEQYF. Based on the CDR3 plus reference TRBV30 and TRBJ2-7, the full variable domain is SQTIHQWPATLVQPVGSPLSLECTVEGTSNPNLYWYRQAAGRGLQLLFYSVGIGQISSEVPQNLSASRPQDRQFILSSKKLLLSDSGFYLCAWSVSPPSSYEQYFGPGTRLTVT.

The rearrangement links TRBV5-6 to TRBJ1-5; D not resolved. The CDR3 extends over 13 amino acids. Deletions cut 1 base from V and 9 bases from J, with 11 bases between. The V gene's germline CDR1 is SGHDT and CDR2 YYEEEE. The CDR3: CASSLRPTGPQHF. CDR3 bases: TGTGCCAGCAGCTTGCGCCCCACGGGGCCCCAGCATTTT. Drawing the rest from reference TRBV5-6 and TRBJ1-5, the complete variable domain is DAGVTQSPTHLIKTRGQQVTLRCSPKSGHDTVSWYQQALGQGPQFIFQYYEEEERQRGNFPDRFSGHQFPNYSSELNVNALLLGDSALYLCASSLRPTGPQHFGDGTRLSIL.

This chain uses TRBV27 with TRBJ2-1; no clear D. V dropped 2 bases and J dropped 5 bases, with 7 bases sitting between them. Germline V gene data show CDR1 as MNHEY and CDR2 as SMNVEV (reference sequence). This CDR3 has 13 residues. Written as DNA, the CDR3 is TGTGCCAGCAGTTTAAGCCTTAACAATGAGCAGTTCTTC. As protein: CASSLSLNNEQFF.

This chain connects TRBV2 to TRBJ2-1; perhaps TRBD1 as D (6 bases). CDR3 size: 12 residues. Per germline, CDR1 SNHLY and CDR2 FYNNEI. The V and J ends lost 4 bases and 7 bases respectively, with 8 bases between them. This chain's CDR3 is CASSVQGNEQFF. In nucleotides, the CDR3 is TGTGCCAGCAGTGTACAGGGTAATGAGCAGTTCTTC.